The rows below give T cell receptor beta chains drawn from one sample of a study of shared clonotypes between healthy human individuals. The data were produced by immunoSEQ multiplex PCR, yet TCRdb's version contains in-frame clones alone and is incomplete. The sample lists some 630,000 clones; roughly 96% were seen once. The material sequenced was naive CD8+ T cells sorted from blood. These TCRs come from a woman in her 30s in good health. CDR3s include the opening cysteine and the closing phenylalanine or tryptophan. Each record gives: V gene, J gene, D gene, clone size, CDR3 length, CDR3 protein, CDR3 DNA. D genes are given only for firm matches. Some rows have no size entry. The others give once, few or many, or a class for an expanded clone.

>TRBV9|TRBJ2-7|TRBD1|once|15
CASSARQGDSYEQYF
TGTGCCAGCAGCGCACGACAGGGAGACTCCTACGAGCAGTACTTC
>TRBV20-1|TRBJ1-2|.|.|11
CSARHVRGYTF
TGCAGTGCTCGACACGTGCGGGGCTACACCTTC
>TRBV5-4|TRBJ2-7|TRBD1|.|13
CASSLDRAYEQYF
TGTGCCAGCAGTCTAGACAGGGCCTACGAGCAGTACTTC
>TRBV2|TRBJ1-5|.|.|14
CASSEGLVNQPQHF
TGTGCCAGCAGTGAGGGCCTGGTCAATCAGCCCCAGCATTTT
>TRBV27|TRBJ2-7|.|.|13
CASSWTDSYEQYF
TGTGCCAGCAGTTGGACGGACAGCTACGAGCAGTACTTC
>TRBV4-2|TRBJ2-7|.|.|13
CASSQERGYEQYF
TGTGCCAGCAGCCAAGAGAGGGGCTACGAGCAGTACTTC
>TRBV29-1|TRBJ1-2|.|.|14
CSVEATLMGYGYTF
TGCAGCGTTGAGGCAACCCTGATGGGCTATGGCTACACCTTC
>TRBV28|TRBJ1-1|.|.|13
CASSLHGNTEAFF
TGTGCCAGCAGTTTACACGGTAACACTGAAGCTTTCTTT
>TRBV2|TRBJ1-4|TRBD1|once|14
CASEQGATNEKLFF
TGTGCCAGCGAGCAGGGGGCAACTAATGAAAAACTGTTTTTT
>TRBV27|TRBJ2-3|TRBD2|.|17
CASSLSSGTRPTDTQYF
TGTGCCAGCAGTTTATCGAGCGGGACTAGACCTACAGATACGCAGTATTTT
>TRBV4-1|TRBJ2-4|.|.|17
CASSQAGGHLAKNIQYF
TGCGCCAGCAGCCAAGCCGGGGGACATCTAGCCAAAAACATTCAGTACTTC
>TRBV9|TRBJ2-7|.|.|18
CASSVGEEGDLSSYEQYF
TGTGCCAGCAGCGTAGGGGAGGAGGGGGACCTAAGCTCCTACGAGCAGTACTTC
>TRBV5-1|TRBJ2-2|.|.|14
CASSPGRGTGELFF
TGCGCCAGTTCCCCGGGGCGCGGGACCGGGGAGCTGTTTTTT
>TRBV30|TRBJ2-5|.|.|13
CAWSVRGTREQYF
TGTGCCTGGAGTGTACGAGGGACACGGGAGCAGTACTTC
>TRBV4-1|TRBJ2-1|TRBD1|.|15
CASSTWGTGESEQFF
TGCGCCAGCAGCACCTGGGGGACAGGGGAGAGTGAGCAGTTCTTC
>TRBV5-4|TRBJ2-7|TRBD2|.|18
CASSPGTSGRAAGEEQYF
TGTGCCAGCAGCCCAGGGACTAGCGGGAGGGCCGCCGGGGAAGAGCAGTACTTC
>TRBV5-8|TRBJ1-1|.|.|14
CASRYQYMNTEAFF
TGTGCCAGCAGGTATCAGTACATGAACACTGAAGCTTTCTTT
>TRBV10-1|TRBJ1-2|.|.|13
CASSEDRNYGYTF
TGCGCCAGCAGTGAGGACAGAAACTATGGCTACACCTTC
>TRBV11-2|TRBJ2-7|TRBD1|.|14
CASSEGQGTGEQYF
TGTGCCAGCAGCGAAGGACAGGGGACCGGCGAGCAGTACTTC
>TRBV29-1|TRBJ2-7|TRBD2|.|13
CSVDGGSSFEQYF
TGCAGCGTTGATGGCGGGAGCTCCTTCGAGCAGTACTTC
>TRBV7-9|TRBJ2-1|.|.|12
CASSLAASEQFF
TGTGCCAGCAGCTTGGCAGCGTCTGAGCAGTTCTTC
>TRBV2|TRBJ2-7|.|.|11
CASSPHPEQYF
TGTGCCAGCAGTCCTCACCCCGAGCAGTACTTC
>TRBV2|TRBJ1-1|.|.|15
CASTFSEKRNTEAFF
TGTGCCAGCACTTTTTCTGAGAAGCGGAACACTGAAGCTTTCTTT
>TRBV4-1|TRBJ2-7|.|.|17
CASSPGGGAFFTYEQYF
TGCGCCAGCAGCCCGGGCGGGGGCGCATTTTTTACCTACGAGCAGTACTTC
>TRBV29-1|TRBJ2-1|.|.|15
CSVALGRPTYNEQFF
TGCAGCGTTGCCTTGGGGCGGCCGACCTACAATGAGCAGTTCTTC
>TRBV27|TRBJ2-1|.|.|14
CASSLSDRYNEQFF
TGTGCCAGCAGTTTGTCGGACCGGTACAATGAGCAGTTCTTC
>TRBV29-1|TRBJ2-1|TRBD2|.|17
CSFWTSGGRGSYNEQFF
TGCAGCTTCTGGACTAGCGGGGGCCGTGGGTCCTACAATGAGCAGTTCTTC
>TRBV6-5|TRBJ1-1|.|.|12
CASSYTGPEAFF
TGTGCCAGCAGTTACACCGGGCCTGAAGCTTTCTTT
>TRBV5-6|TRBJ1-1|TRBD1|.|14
CASSMTGGGTEAFF
TGTGCCAGCAGCATGACAGGGGGCGGAACTGAAGCTTTCTTT
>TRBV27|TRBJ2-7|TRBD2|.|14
CASSPTSGGHEQYF
TGTGCCAGCAGTCCAACTAGCGGGGGCCACGAGCAGTACTTC
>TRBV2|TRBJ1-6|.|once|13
CASLGGYNSPLHF
TGTGCCAGCCTGGGGGGCTATAATTCACCCCTCCACTTT
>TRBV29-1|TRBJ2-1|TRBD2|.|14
CSGLTSGRNNEQFF
TGCAGCGGCCTGACTAGCGGGAGAAACAATGAGCAGTTCTTC
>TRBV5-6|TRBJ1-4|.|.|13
CASSHDRFGKLFF
TGTGCCAGCAGCCACGACAGGTTTGGAAAACTGTTTTTT
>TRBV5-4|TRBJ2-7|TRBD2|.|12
CASSPGGNEQYF
TGTGCCAGCTCCCCGGGAGGCAACGAGCAGTACTTC
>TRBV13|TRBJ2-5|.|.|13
CASSLRTQETQYF
TGTGCCAGCAGCCTCAGGACGCAAGAGACCCAGTACTTC